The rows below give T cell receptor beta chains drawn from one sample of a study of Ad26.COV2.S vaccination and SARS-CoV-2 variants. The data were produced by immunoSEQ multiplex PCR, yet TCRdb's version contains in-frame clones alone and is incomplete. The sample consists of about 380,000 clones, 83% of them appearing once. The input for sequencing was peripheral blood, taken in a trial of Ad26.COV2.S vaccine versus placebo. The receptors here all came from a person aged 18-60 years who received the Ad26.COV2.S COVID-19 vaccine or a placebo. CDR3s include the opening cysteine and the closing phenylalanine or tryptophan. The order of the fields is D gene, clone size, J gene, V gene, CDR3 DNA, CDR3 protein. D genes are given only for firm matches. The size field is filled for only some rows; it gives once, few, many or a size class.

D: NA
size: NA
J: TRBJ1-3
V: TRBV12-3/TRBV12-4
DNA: TGTGCCAGCAAGAGGGGATCTGGAAACACCATATATTTT
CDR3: CASKRGSGNTIYF

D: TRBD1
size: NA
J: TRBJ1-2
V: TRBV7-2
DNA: TGTGCCAGCAGCTTCACAGGGGAACGAGGCTACACCTTC
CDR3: CASSFTGERGYTF

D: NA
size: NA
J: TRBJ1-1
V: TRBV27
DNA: TGTGCCAGCAGTGTACTCAAATCCACTGAAGCTTTCTTT
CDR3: CASSVLKSTEAFF

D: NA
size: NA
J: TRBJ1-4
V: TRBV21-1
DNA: TGTGCCAGCAACCCGAGGGGGAAACTGTTTTTT
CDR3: CASNPRGKLFF

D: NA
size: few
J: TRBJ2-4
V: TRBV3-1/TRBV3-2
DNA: TGTGCCAGCAGCCGTTTAGGGCAAAACATTCAGTACTTC
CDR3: CASSRLGQNIQYF

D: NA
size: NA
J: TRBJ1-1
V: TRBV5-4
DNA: TGTGCCAGCAGCTTGGAAGTGCGTTCTCATCCGAACACTGAAGCTTTCTTT
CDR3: CASSLEVRSHPNTEAFF

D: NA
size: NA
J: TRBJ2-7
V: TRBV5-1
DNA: TGCGCCAGCAGCTTGTTCGGGGCTGGACCCGAGCAGTACTTC
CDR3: CASSLFGAGPEQYF

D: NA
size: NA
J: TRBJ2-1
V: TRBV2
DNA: TGTGCCAGCAGTATGACGGACGGAGGCTCCTACAATGAGCAGTTCTTC
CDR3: CASSMTDGGSYNEQFF

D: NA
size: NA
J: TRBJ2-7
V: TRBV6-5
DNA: TGTGCCAGCACATCGGGGACTGCGACCTACGAGCAGTACTTC
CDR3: CASTSGTATYEQYF

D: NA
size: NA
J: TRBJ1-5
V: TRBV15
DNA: TGTGCCACCAGCATCCACCAGGATCAGCCCCAGCATTTT
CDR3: CATSIHQDQPQHF

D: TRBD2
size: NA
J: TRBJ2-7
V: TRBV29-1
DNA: TGCAGCGCCCCGGGGAGGGAGATGTCTTATTCCCTCTCCTACGAGCAGTACTTC
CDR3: CSAPGREMSYSLSYEQYF

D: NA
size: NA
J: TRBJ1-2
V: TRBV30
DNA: TGTGCCTGGAGTCTCGACAGAGGCTATGGCTACACCTTC
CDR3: CAWSLDRGYGYTF

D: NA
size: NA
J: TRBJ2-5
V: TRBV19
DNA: TGTGCCACCTCTTCGGGGGACCTGCCAGAGACCCAGTACTTC
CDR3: CATSSGDLPETQYF

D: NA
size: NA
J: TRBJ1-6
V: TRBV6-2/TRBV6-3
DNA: TGTGCCAGCGGCCTACAATCACCCCTCCACTTT
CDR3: CASGLQSPLHF

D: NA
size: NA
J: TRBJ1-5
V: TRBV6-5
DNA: TGTGCCAGCAGTCGAGGAGCGGATCAGCCCCAGCATTTT
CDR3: CASSRGADQPQHF

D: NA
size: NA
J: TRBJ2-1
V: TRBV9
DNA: TGTGCCAGCAGCGTAGGGGGTCGGCTGGATGAGCAGTTCTTC
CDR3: CASSVGGRLDEQFF

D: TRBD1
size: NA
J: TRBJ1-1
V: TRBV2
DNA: TGTGCCAGCAGTTTCGGACAGGCCCCCGCTTTCTTT
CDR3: CASSFGQAPAFF

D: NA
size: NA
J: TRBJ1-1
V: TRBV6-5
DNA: TGTGCCAGCAGTTATTCGGAGGCAAACACTGAAGCTTTCTTT
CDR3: CASSYSEANTEAFF

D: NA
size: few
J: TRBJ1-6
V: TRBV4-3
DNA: TGCGCCAGCAGCCAAGAGATAAGGAAGTTGAGTAATTCACCCCTCCACTTT
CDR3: CASSQEIRKLSNSPLHF

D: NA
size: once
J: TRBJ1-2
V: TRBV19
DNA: TGTGCCAGTAGAATAGCAGAGAACTATGGCTACACCTTC
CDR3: CASRIAENYGYTF

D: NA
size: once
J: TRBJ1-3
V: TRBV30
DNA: TGTGCCTGGTCCCCAGGGCCTGGAAACACCATATATTTT
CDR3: CAWSPGPGNTIYF

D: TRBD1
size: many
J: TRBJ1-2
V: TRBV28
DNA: TGTGCCAGCAGTTTACTACTTCCAGGGGGCGAAGATGGCTACACCTTC
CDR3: CASSLLLPGGEDGYTF

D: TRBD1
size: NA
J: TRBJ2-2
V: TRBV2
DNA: TGTGCCAGCAGTGAAACAGGGGTGCAGAACACCGGGGAGCTGTTTTTT
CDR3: CASSETGVQNTGELFF

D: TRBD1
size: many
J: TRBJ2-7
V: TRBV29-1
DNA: TGCAGCGTTCGAAGCCGGGACAGTTCCTACGAGCAGTACTTC
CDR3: CSVRSRDSSYEQYF

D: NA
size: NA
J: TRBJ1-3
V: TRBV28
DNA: TGTGCCAGCTGGGAAGGGCACGGCAGCTCTGGAAACACCATATATTTT
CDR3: CASWEGHGSSGNTIYF

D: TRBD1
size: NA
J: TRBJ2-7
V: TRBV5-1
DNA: TGCGCCAGCAGCTTAACAGGGGACGAGCAGTACTTC
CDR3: CASSLTGDEQYF

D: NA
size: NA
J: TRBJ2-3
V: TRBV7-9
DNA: TGTGCCAGCAGCCCGACACGGGTTTTAAAAGATACGCAGTATTTT
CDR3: CASSPTRVLKDTQYF

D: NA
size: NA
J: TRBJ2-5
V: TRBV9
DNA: TGTGCCAGCAGCGTAGCGGGAGATATGTACGAGACCCAGTACTTC
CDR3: CASSVAGDMYETQYF

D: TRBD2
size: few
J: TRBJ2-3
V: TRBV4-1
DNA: TGCGCCAGCAGCCAAGGAATTAGCGGGGGGGAGGATACGCAGTATTTT
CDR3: CASSQGISGGEDTQYF

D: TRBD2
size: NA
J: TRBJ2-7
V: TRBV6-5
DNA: TGTGCCAGCAGTTACTCTGAGCGGGGATCGGGGCAGTACTTC
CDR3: CASSYSERGSGQYF

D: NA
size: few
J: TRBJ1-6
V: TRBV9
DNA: TGTGCCAGCAGCGCCACAGGGAATTCACCCCTCCACTTT
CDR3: CASSATGNSPLHF

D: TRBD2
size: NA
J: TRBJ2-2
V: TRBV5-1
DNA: TGCGCCAGCAGCCCCAGACTAGCGGGAGCGGGCGGGGAGCTGTTTTTT
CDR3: CASSPRLAGAGGELFF

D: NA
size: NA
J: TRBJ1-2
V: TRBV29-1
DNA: TGCAGCGTTGGAGTTTGGTCGGGGGACTATGGCTACACCTTC
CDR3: CSVGVWSGDYGYTF

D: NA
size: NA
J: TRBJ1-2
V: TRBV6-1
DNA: TGTGCCAGCATCTCAGGCTGGGGGGGTGGCTACACCTTC
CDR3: CASISGWGGGYTF

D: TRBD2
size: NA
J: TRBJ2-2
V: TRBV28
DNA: TGTGCCAGCAGTTCACTAGCGCAGATCACCGGGGAGCTGTTTTTT
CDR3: CASSSLAQITGELFF

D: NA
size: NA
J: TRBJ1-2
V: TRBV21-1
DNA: TGTGCCAGCAGCAAAGGGGCCCATGGCTACACCTTC
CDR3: CASSKGAHGYTF

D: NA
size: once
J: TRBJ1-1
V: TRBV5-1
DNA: TGCGCCAGCAGCTTGGGGCCCGCAGGTGCGGGGAACACTGAAGCTTTCTTT
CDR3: CASSLGPAGAGNTEAFF

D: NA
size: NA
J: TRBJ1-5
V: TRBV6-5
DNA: TGTGCCAGCGGGCGAGGGGGATATAGCAATCAGCCCCAGCATTTT
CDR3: CASGRGGYSNQPQHF

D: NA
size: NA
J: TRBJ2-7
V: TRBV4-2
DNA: TGTGCCAGCAGCCAAGATGGATATTCCGAGCAGTACTTC
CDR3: CASSQDGYSEQYF

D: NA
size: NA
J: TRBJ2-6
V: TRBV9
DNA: TGTGCCAGCAGCGTCCCGGGTGGGGCCAACGTCCTGACTTTC
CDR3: CASSVPGGANVLTF

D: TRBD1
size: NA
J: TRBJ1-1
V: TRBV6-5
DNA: TGTGCCAGCAATCGACAGGGGATGAACACTGAAGCTTTCTTT
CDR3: CASNRQGMNTEAFF

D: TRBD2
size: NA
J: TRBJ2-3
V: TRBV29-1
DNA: TGCAGCGTTCGTCTAGCGGGGAAAGATACGCAGTATTTT
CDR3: CSVRLAGKDTQYF

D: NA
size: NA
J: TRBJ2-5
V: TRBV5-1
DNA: TGCGCCAGCAGCTTGAACCCGCAGACCCAGTACTTC
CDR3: CASSLNPQTQYF

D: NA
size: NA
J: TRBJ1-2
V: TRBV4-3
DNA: TGCGCCAGCAGCCAAGATCTTCCAGCGTCGGCCGGCTACACCTTC
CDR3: CASSQDLPASAGYTF

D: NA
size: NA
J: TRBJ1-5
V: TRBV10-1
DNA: TGCGCCAGCAGTGAGGGAGGGCCGGACAAATCGGGCAATCAGCCCCAGCATTTT
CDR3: CASSEGGPDKSGNQPQHF

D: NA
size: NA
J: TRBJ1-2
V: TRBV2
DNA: TGTGCCAGCAGTGCGGAACAGGGTGATGGCTACACCTTC
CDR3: CASSAEQGDGYTF

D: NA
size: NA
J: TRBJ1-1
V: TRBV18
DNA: TGTGCCAGCTCACCTCTGAGGGGGACCGAGGACACTGAAGCTTTCTTT
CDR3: CASSPLRGTEDTEAFF

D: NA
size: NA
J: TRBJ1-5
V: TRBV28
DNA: TGTGCCAGCAGTTTAATTCTCTCCGGGGGCCGAAAGCCCCAGCATTTT
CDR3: CASSLILSGGRKPQHF

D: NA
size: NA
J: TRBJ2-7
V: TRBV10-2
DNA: TGCGCCAGCAGCGCGGACAGTCTTGAGCAGTACTTC
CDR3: CASSADSLEQYF

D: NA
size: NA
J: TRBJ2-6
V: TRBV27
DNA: TGTGCCAGCAGTCCCTGGGGGGTTGGGGCCAACGTCCTGACTTTC
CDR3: CASSPWGVGANVLTF

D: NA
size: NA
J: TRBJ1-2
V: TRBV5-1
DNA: TGCGCCAGCAGTCCGGGTCGGGGAATTGGTGGCTACACCTTC
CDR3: CASSPGRGIGGYTF

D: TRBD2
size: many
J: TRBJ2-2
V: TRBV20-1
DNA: TGCAGTGCTAGTCAAGCGGGGGCGAACACCGGGGAGCTGTTTTTT
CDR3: CSASQAGANTGELFF